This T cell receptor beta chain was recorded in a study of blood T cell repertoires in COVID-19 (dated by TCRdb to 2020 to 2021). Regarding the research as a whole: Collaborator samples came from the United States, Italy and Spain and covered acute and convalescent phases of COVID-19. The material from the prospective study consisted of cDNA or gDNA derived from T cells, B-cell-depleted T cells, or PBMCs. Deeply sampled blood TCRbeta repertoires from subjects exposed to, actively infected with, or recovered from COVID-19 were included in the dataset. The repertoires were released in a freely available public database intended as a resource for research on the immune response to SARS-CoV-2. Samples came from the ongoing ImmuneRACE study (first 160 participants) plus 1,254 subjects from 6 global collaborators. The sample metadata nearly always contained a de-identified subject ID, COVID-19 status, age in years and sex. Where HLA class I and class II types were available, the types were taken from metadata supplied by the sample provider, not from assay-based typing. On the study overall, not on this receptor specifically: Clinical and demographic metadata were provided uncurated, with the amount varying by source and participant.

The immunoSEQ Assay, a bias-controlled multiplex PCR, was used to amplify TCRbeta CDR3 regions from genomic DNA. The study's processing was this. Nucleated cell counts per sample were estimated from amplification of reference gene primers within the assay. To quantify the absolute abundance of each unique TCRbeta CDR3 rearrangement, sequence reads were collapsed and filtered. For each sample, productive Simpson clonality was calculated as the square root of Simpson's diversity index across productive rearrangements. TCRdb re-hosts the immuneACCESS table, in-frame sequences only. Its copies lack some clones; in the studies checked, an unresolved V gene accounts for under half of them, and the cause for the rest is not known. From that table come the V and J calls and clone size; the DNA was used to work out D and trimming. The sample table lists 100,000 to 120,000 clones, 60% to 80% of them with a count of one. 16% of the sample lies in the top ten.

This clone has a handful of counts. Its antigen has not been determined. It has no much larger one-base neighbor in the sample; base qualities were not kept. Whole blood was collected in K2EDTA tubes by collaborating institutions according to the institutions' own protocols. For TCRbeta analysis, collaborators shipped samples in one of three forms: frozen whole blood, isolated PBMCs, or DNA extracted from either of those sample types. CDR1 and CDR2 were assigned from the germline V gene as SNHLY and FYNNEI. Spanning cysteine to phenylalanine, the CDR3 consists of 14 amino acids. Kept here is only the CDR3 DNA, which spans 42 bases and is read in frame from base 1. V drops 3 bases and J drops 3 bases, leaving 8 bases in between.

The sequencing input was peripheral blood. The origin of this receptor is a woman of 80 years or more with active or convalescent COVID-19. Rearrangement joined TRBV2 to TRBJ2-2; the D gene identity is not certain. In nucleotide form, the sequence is TGTGCCAGCAGTGATAGACTTCACACCGGGGAGCTGTTTTTT. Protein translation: CASSDRLHTGELFF.